This TCR beta chain stems from a study of T cell responses to AZD1222 COVID-19 vaccine. Sequenced by immunoSEQ multiplex PCR; TCRdb stores in-frame clones only, minus some. The sample includes under 150,000 clones, roughly 92% seen only once; the top ten take roughly 1%. Trimming left V 6 bases short and J 5 bases short, with 15 bases between. The V gene's germline CDR1 is SGHTA and CDR2 FQGNSA. The CDR3 sequence is 14 residues long. Overall study findings and caveats: Every sample of the repertoires postdated the peak T cell response. Of the AZD1222 recipients, only five to seven were seropositive at baseline. When two AZD1222 doses had been given, Spike-specific TCR breadth and depth rose.

Of note for this clone: Its antigen is still unknown.

This receptor was taken from an adult who received the AZD1222 COVID-19 vaccine. This chain connects TRBV7-2 to TRBJ2-3; D is ambiguous. Sequencing was performed on peripheral blood, taken 28 days after the second AZD1222 dose. In DNA, the CDR3 is TGTGCCAGCAGGACTTACCAAACGGTAGATACGCAGTATTTT. It codes for CASRTYQTVDTQYF.